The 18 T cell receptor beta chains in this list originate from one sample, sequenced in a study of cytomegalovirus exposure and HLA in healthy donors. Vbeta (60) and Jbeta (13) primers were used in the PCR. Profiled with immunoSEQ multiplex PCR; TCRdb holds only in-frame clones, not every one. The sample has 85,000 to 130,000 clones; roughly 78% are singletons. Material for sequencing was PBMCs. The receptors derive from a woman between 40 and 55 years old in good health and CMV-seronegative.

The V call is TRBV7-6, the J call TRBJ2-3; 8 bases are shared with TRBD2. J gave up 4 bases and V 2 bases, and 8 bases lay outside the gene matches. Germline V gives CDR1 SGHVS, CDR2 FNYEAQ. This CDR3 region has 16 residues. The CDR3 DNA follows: TGTGCCAGCAGCTTACAGGGAAGGCGGGGGGCAGATACGCAGTATTTT. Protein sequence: CASSLQGRRGADTQYF.

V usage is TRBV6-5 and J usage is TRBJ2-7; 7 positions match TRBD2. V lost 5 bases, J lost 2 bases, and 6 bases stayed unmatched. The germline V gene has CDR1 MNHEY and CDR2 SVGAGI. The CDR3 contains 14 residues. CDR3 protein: CASSEQRGAYEQYF. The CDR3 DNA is TGTGCCAGCAGTGAGCAGCGGGGCGCCTACGAGCAGTACTTC.

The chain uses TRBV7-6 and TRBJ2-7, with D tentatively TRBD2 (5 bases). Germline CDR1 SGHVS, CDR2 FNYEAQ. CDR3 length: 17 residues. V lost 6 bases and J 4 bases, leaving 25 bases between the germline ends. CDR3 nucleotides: TGTGCCAGCAGTTCCGACTATATACGGGCCGCTGCTTACGAGCAGTACTTC. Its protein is CASSSDYIRAAAYEQYF.

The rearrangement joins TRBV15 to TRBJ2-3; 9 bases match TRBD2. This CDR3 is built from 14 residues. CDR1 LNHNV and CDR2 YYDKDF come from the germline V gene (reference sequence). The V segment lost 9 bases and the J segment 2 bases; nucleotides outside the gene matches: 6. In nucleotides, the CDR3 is TGTGCCACAACGAGCGGGAGGACCACAGATACGCAGTATTTT. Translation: CATTSGRTTDTQYF.

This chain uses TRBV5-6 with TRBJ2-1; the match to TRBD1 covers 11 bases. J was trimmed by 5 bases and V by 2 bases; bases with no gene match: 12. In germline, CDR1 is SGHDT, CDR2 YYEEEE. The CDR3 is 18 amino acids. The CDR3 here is CASSLPRLGTGGHNEQFF. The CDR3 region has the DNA TGTGCCAGCAGCTTACCCCGCCTTGGGACAGGGGGTCACAATGAGCAGTTCTTC.

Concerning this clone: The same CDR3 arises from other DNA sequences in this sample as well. The CDR3 DNA reads as TGTGCCAGCAGCTTTAGCTCCTACGAGCAGTACTTC. This encodes CASSFSSYEQYF. This chain connects TRBV7-2 to TRBJ2-7; no definite D call. V was cut by 3 bases and J by 0 bases, with 3 bases left in between. The germline V gene has CDR1 SGHTA and CDR2 FQGNSA. The CDR3 covers 12 residues.

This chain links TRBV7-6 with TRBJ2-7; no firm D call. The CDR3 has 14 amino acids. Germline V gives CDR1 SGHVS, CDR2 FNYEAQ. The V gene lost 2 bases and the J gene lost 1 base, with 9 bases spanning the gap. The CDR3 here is CASSLLYGSYEQYF. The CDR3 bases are TGTGCCAGCAGCTTACTGTACGGTTCCTACGAGCAGTACTTC.

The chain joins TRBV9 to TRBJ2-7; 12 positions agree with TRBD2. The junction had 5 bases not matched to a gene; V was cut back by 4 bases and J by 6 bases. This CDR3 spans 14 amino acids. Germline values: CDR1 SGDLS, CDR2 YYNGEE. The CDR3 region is CASSLGLAGREQYF. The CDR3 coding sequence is TGTGCCAGCAGCCTCGGACTAGCGGGACGCGAGCAGTACTTC.

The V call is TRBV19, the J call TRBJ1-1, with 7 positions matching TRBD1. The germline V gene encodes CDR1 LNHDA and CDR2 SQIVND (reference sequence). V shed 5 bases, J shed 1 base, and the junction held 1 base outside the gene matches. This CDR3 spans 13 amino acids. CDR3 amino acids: CASSSGGNTEAFF. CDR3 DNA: TGTGCCAGTAGTTCAGGGGGGAACACTGAAGCTTTCTTT.

The CDR3 DNA reads TGCGCCAGCAGCCTGAGGCCAGGGGATGGCTACACCTTC. It encodes CASSLRPGDGYTF. The gene calls are TRBV5-1 and TRBJ1-2; possibly TRBD1 for D (6 bases). V was cut by 4 bases and J by 6 bases, with 13 bases left in between. Per the germline V gene, CDR1 is SGHRS and CDR2 is YFSETQ. The CDR3 length is 13 residues.

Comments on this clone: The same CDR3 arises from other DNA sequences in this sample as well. This CDR3 reads CASSFLNQPQHF. CDR3 nucleotide sequence: TGTGCCAGCAGTTTCCTGAATCAGCCCCAGCATTTT. The chain couples TRBV27 to TRBJ1-5; D remains ambiguous. Trimming stripped 3 bases from V and 4 bases from J, with 4 bases between. This CDR3 is 12 amino acids long. Germline CDR1 is MNHEY and CDR2 is SMNVEV (reference sequence).

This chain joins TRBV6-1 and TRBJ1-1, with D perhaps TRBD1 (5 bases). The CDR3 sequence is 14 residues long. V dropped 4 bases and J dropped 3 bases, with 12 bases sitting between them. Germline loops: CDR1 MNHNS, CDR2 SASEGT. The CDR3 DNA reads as TGTGCCAGCAGTGCCAGGGAATGGCACACTGAAGCTTTCTTT. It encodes CASSAREWHTEAFF.

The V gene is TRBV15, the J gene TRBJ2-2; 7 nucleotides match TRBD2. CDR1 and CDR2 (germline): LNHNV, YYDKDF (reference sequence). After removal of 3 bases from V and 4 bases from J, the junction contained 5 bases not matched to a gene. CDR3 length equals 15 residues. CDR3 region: CATSSELAVTGELFF. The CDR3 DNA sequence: TGTGCCACCAGCAGTGAGCTAGCGGTCACCGGGGAGCTGTTTTTT.

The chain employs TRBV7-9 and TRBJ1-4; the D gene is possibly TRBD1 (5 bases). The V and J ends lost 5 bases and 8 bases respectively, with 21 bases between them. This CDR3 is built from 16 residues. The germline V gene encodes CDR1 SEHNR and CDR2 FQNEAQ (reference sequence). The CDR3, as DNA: TGTGCCAGCAGCCCCAGGGTGGCAGGCCAGACCGAAAAACTGTTTTTT. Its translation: CASSPRVAGQTEKLFF.

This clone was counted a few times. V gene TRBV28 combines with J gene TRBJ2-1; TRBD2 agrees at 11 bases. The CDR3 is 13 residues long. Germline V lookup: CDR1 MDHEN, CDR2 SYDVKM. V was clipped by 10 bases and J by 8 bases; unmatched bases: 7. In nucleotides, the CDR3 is TGTGCCATCTCCGGGACTAGCGGACATGAGCAGTTCTTC. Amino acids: CAISGTSGHEQFF.

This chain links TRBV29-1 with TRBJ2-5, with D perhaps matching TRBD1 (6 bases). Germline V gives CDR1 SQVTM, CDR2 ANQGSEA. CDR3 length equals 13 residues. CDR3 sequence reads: CRVGHRDGETQYF. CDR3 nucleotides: TGCAGAGTGGGGCACAGGGACGGAGAGACCCAGTACTTC.

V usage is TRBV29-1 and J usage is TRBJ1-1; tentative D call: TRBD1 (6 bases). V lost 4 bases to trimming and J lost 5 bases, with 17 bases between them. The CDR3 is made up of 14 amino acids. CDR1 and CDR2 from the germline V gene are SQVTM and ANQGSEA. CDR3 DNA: TGCAGCGTTGGGCCGAACAGGGCGGGTACTGAAGCTTTCTTT. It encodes CSVGPNRAGTEAFF.

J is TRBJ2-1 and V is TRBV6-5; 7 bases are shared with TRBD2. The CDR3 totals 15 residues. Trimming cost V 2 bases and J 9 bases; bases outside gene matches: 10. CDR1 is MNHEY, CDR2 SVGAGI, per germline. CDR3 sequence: CASSYTSVTISEQFF. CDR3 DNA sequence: TGTGCCAGCAGTTACACTAGCGTAACTATCAGTGAGCAGTTCTTC.